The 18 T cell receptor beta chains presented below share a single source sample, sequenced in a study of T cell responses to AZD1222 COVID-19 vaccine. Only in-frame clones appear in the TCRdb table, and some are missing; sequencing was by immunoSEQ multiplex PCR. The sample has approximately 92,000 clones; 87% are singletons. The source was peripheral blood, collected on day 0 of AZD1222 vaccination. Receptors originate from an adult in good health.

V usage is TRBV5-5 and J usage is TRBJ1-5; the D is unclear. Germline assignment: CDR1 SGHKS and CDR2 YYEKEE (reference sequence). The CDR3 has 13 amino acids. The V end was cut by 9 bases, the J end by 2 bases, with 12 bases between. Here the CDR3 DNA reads TGTGCCACCTCACCGGTAGGCAATCAGCCCCAGCATTTT. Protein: CATSPVGNQPQHF.

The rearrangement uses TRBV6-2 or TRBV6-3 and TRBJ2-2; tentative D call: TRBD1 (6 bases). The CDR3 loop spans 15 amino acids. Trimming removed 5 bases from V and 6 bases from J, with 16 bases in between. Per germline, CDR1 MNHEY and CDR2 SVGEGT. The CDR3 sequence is CASSLLGAPPGELFF. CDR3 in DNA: TGTGCCAGCAGTCTGTTGGGGGCCCCACCCGGGGAGCTGTTTTTT.

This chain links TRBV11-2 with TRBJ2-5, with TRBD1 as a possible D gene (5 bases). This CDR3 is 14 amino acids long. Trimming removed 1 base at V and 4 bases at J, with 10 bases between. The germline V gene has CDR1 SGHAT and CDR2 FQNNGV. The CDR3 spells CASSLAHDRETQYF. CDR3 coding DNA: TGTGCCAGCAGCTTAGCACACGACAGAGAGACCCAGTACTTC.

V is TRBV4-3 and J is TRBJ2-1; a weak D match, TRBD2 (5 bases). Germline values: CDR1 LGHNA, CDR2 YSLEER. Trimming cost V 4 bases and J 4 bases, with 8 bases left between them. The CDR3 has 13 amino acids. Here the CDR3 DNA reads TGCGCCAGCAGCCCCCGCGGGTACAATGAGCAGTTCTTC. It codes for CASSPRGYNEQFF.

The CDR3 bases are TGTGCCAGCAGCATTAGCGGGGGGGCCCCCAATGAGCAGTTCTTC. Residues: CASSISGGAPNEQFF. The chain employs TRBV9 and TRBJ2-1; the match to TRBD2 covers 11 bases. The CDR3 consists of 15 residues. CDR1 SGDLS and CDR2 YYNGEE come from the germline V gene. V shed 4 bases and J 6 bases; nucleotides not matched to a gene: 6.

The CDR3 loop reads CASSIDRISQHF. CDR3 in DNA: TGTGCCAGTAGTATAGATCGCATAAGCCAGCATTTT. V and J are TRBV19 and TRBJ1-5; D not resolved. The ends were cut back, 0 bases at V and 12 bases at J, with 9 bases in the middle. CDR1 and CDR2 from the germline V gene are LNHDA and SQIVND (reference sequence). The CDR3 extends over 12 amino acids.

The CDR3 region is CASSQGVVSTEAFF. The CDR3 coding sequence is TGCGCCAGCAGCCAAGGCGTGGTTAGCACTGAAGCTTTCTTT. The chain combines TRBV4-3 with TRBJ1-1; the D is unclear. V lost 1 base and J lost 4, with 10 bases in between. Per germline, CDR1 LGHNA and CDR2 YSLEER. The CDR3 runs to 14 residues.

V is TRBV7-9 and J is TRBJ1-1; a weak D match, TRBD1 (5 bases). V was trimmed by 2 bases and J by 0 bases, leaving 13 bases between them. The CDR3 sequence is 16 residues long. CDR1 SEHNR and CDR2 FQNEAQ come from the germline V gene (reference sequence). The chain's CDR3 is CASSLSFGTLNTEAFF. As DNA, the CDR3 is TGTGCCAGCAGCTTAAGTTTCGGGACGCTGAACACTGAAGCTTTCTTT.

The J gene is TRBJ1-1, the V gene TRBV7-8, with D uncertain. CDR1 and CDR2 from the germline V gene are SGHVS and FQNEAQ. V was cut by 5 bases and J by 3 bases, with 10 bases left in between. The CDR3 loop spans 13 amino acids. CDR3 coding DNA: TGTGCCAGCAGCGAGAATTCGGACACTGAAGCTTTCTTT. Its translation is CASSENSDTEAFF.

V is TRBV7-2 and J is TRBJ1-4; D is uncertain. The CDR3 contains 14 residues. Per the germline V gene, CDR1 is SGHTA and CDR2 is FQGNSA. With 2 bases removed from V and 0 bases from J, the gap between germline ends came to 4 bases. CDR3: CASSLMSTNEKLFF. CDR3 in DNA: TGTGCCAGCAGCTTAATGTCAACTAATGAAAAACTGTTTTTT.

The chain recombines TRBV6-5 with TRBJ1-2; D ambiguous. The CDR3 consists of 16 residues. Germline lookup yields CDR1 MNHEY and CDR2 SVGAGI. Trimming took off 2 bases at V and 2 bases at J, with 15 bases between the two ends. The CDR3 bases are TGTGCCAGCAGTTACGATACAGATTCCCTGAACTATGGCTACACCTTC. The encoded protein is CASSYDTDSLNYGYTF.

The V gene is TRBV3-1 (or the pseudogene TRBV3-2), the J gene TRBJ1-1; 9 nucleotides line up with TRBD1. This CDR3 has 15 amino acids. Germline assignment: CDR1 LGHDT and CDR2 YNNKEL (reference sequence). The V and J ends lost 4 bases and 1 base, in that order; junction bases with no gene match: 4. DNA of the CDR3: TGTGCCAGCAGCCGTCAGGGACAGGGGAACACTGAAGCTTTCTTT. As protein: CASSRQGQGNTEAFF.

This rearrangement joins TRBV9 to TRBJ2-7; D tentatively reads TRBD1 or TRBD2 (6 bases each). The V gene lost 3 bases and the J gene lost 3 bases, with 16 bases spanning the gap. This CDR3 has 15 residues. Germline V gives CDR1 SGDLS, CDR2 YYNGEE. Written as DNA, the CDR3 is TGTGCCAGCAGCGCAGCCCCGGGGGCGAACTACGAGCAGTACTTC. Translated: CASSAAPGANYEQYF.

CDR3 DNA sequence: TGTGCCAGCAGTAGACTGAACACCGGGGAGCTGTTTTTT. Protein: CASSRLNTGELFF. The J gene is TRBJ2-2, the V gene TRBV2; no clear D. In germline, CDR1 is SNHLY, CDR2 FYNNEI. The V end was cut by 5 bases, the J end by 1 base, with 5 bases between. CDR3 length: 13 amino acids.

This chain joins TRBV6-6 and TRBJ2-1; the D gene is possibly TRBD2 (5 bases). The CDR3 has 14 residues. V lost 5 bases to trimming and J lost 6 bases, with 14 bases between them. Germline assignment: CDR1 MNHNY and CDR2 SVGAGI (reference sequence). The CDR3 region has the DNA TGTGCCAGCAGTCTGACTAAACTATCCAATGAGCAGTTCTTC. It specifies CASSLTKLSNEQFF.

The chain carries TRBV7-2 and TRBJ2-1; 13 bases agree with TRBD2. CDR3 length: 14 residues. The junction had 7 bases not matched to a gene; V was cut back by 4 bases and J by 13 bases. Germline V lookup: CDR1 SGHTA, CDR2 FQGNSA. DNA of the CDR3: TGTGCCAGCAGCTCTACTAGCGGGGGGGCCCCCCAGTTCTTC. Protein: CASSSTSGGAPQFF. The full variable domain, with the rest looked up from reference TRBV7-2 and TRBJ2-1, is GAGVSQSPSNKVTEKGKDVELRCDPISGHTALYWYRQSLGQGLEFLIYFQGNSAPDKSGLPSDRFSAERTGGSVSTLTIQRTQQEDSAVYLCASSSTSGGAPQFFGPGTRLTVL.

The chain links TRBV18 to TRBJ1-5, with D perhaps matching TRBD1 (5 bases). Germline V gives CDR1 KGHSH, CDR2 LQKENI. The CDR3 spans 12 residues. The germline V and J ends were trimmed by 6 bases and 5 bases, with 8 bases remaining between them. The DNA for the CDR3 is TGTGCCAGCTCCGACAGAGATCAGCCCCAGCATTTT. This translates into CASSDRDQPQHF.

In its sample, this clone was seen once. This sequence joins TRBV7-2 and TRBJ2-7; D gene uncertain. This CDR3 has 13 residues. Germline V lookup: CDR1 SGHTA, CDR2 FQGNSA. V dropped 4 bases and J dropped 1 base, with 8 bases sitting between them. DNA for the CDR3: TGTGCCAGCAGCTCCACCCCTTCCTACGAGCAGTACTTC. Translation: CASSSTPSYEQYF.